The sequence of this T cell receptor (beta chain) was determined in a study of cytomegalovirus exposure and HLA in healthy donors. Looking at the study overall: When fewer than 500 donors were genotyped, over 80% of them were found to fall in the Caucasian-associated ancestry cluster.

Per germline, CDR1 MNHNY and CDR2 SVGAGI (reference sequence). The V and J ends lost 6 bases and 3 bases, in that order; junction bases with no gene match: 5. The CDR3 sequence is 16 residues long. Study-level results: Cytomegalovirus association was assigned to more than 150 TCR beta chains. Later work found that TCR association rates differed between HLA loci; DRB1 had the most and HLA-C the fewest.

Notes on this clone: The target antigen is unknown.

Use of 60 Vbeta and 13 Jbeta primers characterized the PCR. Profiled with immunoSEQ multiplex PCR; TCRdb holds only in-frame clones, not every one. This sample's table reports just over 60,000 clones. The source is a man aged 30 to 45 in good health and CMV-seropositive. The chain joins TRBV6-6 to TRBJ2-2; 12 bases are a match to TRBD1. Sample: PBMCs. CDR3 amino acids: CASSMGTGGDTGELFF. CDR3 bases: TGTGCCAGCAGCATGGGGACAGGGGGCGACACCGGGGAGCTGTTTTTT.